Listed below are T cell receptor beta chains from one sample, sequenced in a study of CD8 T cells in Susac syndrome. TCRdb reprocessed the immunoSEQ multiplex PCR reads via MiXCR and lists one record per CDR3 protein. Seen here are 400,000 or so distinct CDR3 sequences, around 85% observed once, and the top ten hold under 0.15%. The specimen sequenced was CD8+ T cells from PBMCs. These receptors were obtained from a human donor with multiple sclerosis. Each CDR3 is given with its conserved first and last residue. A D gene is named only where the DNA matches it firmly. Part of the rows lack a size; the others show once, few, many or a class for expanded clones.

j_call: TRBJ2-2
v_call: TRBV18
d_call: NA
clone_size: NA
cdr3_aa: CASSPPASTGELFF
cdr3_nt: TGTGCCAGCTCACCACCGGCGTCCACCGGGGAGCTGTTTTTT

j_call: TRBJ1-6
v_call: TRBV11-2
d_call: TRBD1
clone_size: NA
cdr3_aa: CASSWGQGFWSPLHF
cdr3_nt: TGTGCCAGCAGCTGGGGACAGGGGTTTTGGTCACCCCTCCACTTT

j_call: TRBJ2-5
v_call: TRBV7-9
d_call: TRBD2
clone_size: NA
cdr3_aa: CASSSLLAGAQETQYF
cdr3_nt: TGTGCCAGCAGCTCGTTACTAGCGGGGGCACAAGAGACCCAGTACTTC

j_call: TRBJ2-1
v_call: TRBV30
d_call: TRBD1
clone_size: once
cdr3_aa: CAWSVRDREYYNEQFF
cdr3_nt: TGTGCCTGGAGTGTCAGAGACAGGGAGTACTACAATGAGCAGTTCTTC

j_call: TRBJ1-1
v_call: TRBV5-5
d_call: NA
clone_size: NA
cdr3_aa: CASSLLPTEAFF
cdr3_nt: TGTGCCAGCAGCTTGCTCCCAACTGAAGCTTTCTTT

j_call: TRBJ1-1
v_call: TRBV29-1
d_call: NA
clone_size: NA
cdr3_aa: CSVEGPFSGAFF
cdr3_nt: TGCAGCGTTGAAGGGCCCTTCTCGGGGGCTTTCTTT

j_call: TRBJ2-1
v_call: TRBV27
d_call: TRBD2
clone_size: NA
cdr3_aa: CASSFLAAGVTYNEQFF
cdr3_nt: TGTGCCAGCAGTTTCTTGGCAGCGGGAGTGACCTACAATGAGCAGTTCTTC

j_call: TRBJ2-7
v_call: TRBV29-1
d_call: TRBD2
clone_size: NA
cdr3_aa: CSVVFFGGGVYGQYF
cdr3_nt: TGCAGCGTTGTGTTTTTCGGCGGGGGGGTCTACGGGCAGTACTTC

j_call: TRBJ1-1
v_call: TRBV12-3/TRBV12-4
d_call: NA
clone_size: NA
cdr3_aa: CASTRGDTEAFF
cdr3_nt: TGTGCCAGCACCCGAGGGGACACTGAAGCTTTCTTT

j_call: TRBJ2-1
v_call: TRBV19
d_call: NA
clone_size: NA
cdr3_aa: CASTYTGLEGHYNEQFF
cdr3_nt: TGTGCCAGTACGTATACAGGTCTGGAGGGCCACTACAATGAGCAGTTCTTC

j_call: TRBJ2-2
v_call: TRBV30
d_call: NA
clone_size: NA
cdr3_aa: CAWRDPGELFF
cdr3_nt: TGTGCCTGGAGAGACCCCGGGGAGCTGTTTTTT

j_call: TRBJ2-1
v_call: TRBV15
d_call: NA
clone_size: NA
cdr3_aa: CATSRDPSEQFF
cdr3_nt: TGTGCCACCAGCAGAGATCCTAGTGAGCAGTTCTTC

j_call: TRBJ1-1
v_call: TRBV6-1
d_call: NA
clone_size: NA
cdr3_aa: CATSSSSTEAFF
cdr3_nt: TGTGCCACCTCAAGTTCGAGCACTGAAGCTTTCTTT

j_call: TRBJ1-3
v_call: TRBV6-6
d_call: NA
clone_size: NA
cdr3_aa: CASSYEGSGNTIYF
cdr3_nt: TGTGCCAGCAGTTACGAGGGTAGCGGAAACACCATATATTTT